Sequencing of this T cell receptor beta chain was carried out in a study of T-cell memory formation after mild COVID-19. Study-wide context: TCR clusters were largely donor specific. The study, taken as a whole, reports: Clones contracting over day 15 to 85 were CD4/CD8 balanced, with later expanders leaning CD4+. For second-wave clones that peaked at day 37, SARS-CoV-2 specificity went unverified.

This clonotype was recorded many times. What it recognizes is unknown. Barcoded TCR alpha and TCR beta cDNA libraries with UMIs came from 5'RACE using constant-segment primers. TCRdb re-called the 5' RACE reads through MiXCR, storing one row per CDR3 protein. This table has around 340,000 distinct CDR3 sequences, about 13% appearing once. Trimming pared 0 bases from V and 2 bases from J, leaving 10 bases between. Per germline, CDR1 SGHRS and CDR2 YFSETQ. This CDR3 is 15 amino acids long. The chain links TRBV5-1 to TRBJ2-3; tentative D call: TRBD2 (6 bases). The sequenced sample was PBMCs or a T cell subset sorted from them (not recorded which). The clonotype originates from a man younger than 30 who had mild COVID-19 (a few samples of this study predate the infection). Cell type and time point are not known. This CDR3 reads CASSLGGAPTDTQYF. CDR3 nucleotides: TGCGCCAGCAGCTTGGGCGGGGCCCCCACAGATACGCAGTATTTT.